A selection of T cell receptor beta chains follows, all from one sample in a study of blood T cell repertoires in COVID-19. The assay was immunoSEQ multiplex PCR, and TCRdb's table has in-frame clones only and misses some. The sample includes 270,000 or so clones, nearly 90% seen only once; the top ten take roughly 10%. Sequencing input: peripheral blood. The receptors were gathered from a young woman with COVID-19, enrolled during active disease. CDR3s include the opening cysteine and the closing phenylalanine or tryptophan. A D gene is named only where the DNA matches it firmly. Only part of the rows carry a size: once, few, many, or a class if the clone is expanded.

V: TRBV6-5
J: TRBJ2-2
length: 15
size: .
D: .
DNA: TGTGCCAGCAGTTACTCGGGGCAGAACACCGGGGAGCTGTTTTTT
CDR3: CASSYSGQNTGELFF

V: TRBV12-3/TRBV12-4
J: TRBJ1-6
length: 13
size: .
D: .
DNA: TGTGCCAGCAGCGACCGGGATGGTTCACCCCTCCACTTT
CDR3: CASSDRDGSPLHF

V: TRBV3-1/TRBV3-2
J: TRBJ2-5
length: 16
size: .
D: TRBD2
DNA: TGTGCCAGCAGCCAAAGGCTAGCGGGGCTCCAAGAGACCCAGTACTTC
CDR3: CASSQRLAGLQETQYF

V: TRBV14
J: TRBJ2-1
length: 17
size: .
D: .
DNA: TGTGCCAGCAGCCAAGAATCGGGTGGGGGGTCCTACAATGAGCAGTTCTTC
CDR3: CASSQESGGGSYNEQFF

V: TRBV10-1
J: TRBJ2-3
length: 12
size: .
D: .
DNA: TGCGCCAGCAGTGATCCCCCGGGACATCCGTATTTT
CDR3: CASSDPPGHPYF

V: TRBV5-1
J: TRBJ1-4
length: 14
size: few
D: TRBD1
DNA: TGCGCCAGCAGCGGCCGGGACAGGGGGCACCCACTGTTTTTT
CDR3: CASSGRDRGHPLFF

V: TRBV5-6
J: TRBJ1-2
length: 16
size: .
D: .
DNA: TGTGCCAGCAGCCTCCCCGTTGACACCTTTAACTATGGCTACACCTTC
CDR3: CASSLPVDTFNYGYTF

V: TRBV27
J: TRBJ2-1
length: 13
size: .
D: TRBD2
DNA: TGTGCCAGCAGTTTATCGGGGGGGAGTGAGCAGTTCTTC
CDR3: CASSLSGGSEQFF

V: TRBV28
J: TRBJ1-1
length: 12
size: .
D: TRBD1
DNA: TGTGCCAGCAGTGGACAGGGAGGTCAAGCTTTCTTT
CDR3: CASSGQGGQAFF

V: TRBV7-9
J: TRBJ2-2
length: 16
size: .
D: .
DNA: TGTGCCAGCATCGGGGTGGCAGAGACGAACACCGGGGAGCTGTTTTTT
CDR3: CASIGVAETNTGELFF

V: TRBV3-1/TRBV3-2
J: TRBJ1-3
length: 14
size: .
D: .
DNA: TGTGCCAGCAGCCAACCAGGGCCAGGAAACACCATATATTTT
CDR3: CASSQPGPGNTIYF

V: TRBV19
J: TRBJ1-2
length: 14
size: .
D: TRBD1
DNA: TGTGCCAGTAGTATCCTGGGACAGGGGATAGGCTACACCTTC
CDR3: CASSILGQGIGYTF

V: TRBV6-5
J: TRBJ1-4
length: 15
size: .
D: .
DNA: TGTGCCAGCAGAGACAACAGGGTGACGAATGAAAAACTGTTTTTT
CDR3: CASRDNRVTNEKLFF

V: TRBV3-1/TRBV3-2
J: TRBJ2-7
length: 15
size: .
D: TRBD2
DNA: TGTGCCAGCAGCCCTGGACTAGCGGGGGAGGAAGAGCAGTACTTC
CDR3: CASSPGLAGEEEQYF

V: TRBV7-2
J: TRBJ2-7
length: 11
size: .
D: .
DNA: TGTGCCAGCAGTGACAGCTACGAGCAGTACTTC
CDR3: CASSDSYEQYF

V: TRBV20-1
J: TRBJ1-6
length: 15
size: .
D: TRBD1
DNA: TGCAGTGCTAGTATCAGGGGGTCCTATAATTCACCCCTCCACTTT
CDR3: CSASIRGSYNSPLHF

V: TRBV19
J: TRBJ2-2
length: 16
size: .
D: .
DNA: TGTGCCAGTAGGCCGGCCCGACTTCCGAACACCGGGGAGCTGTTTTTT
CDR3: CASRPARLPNTGELFF

V: TRBV7-9
J: TRBJ1-2
length: 16
size: .
D: .
DNA: TGTGCCAGCAGCTTAGAGGCAGGGCCCGTTGCCTATGGCTACACCTTC
CDR3: CASSLEAGPVAYGYTF

V: TRBV5-4
J: TRBJ2-3
length: 16
size: .
D: TRBD2
DNA: TGTGCCAGCAGCTTGGGGCTAGCGGGGGGGACAGATACGCAGTATTTT
CDR3: CASSLGLAGGTDTQYF

V: TRBV19
J: TRBJ2-2
length: 13
size: .
D: .
DNA: TGTGCCAGTAGTATTTCCGTCACCGGGGAGCTGTTTTTT
CDR3: CASSISVTGELFF

V: TRBV7-9
J: TRBJ2-7
length: 15
size: once
D: TRBD2
DNA: TGTGCCAGCAGCTTCGGGACTAGCGGCTCCTACGAGCAGTACTTC
CDR3: CASSFGTSGSYEQYF

V: TRBV5-4
J: TRBJ2-7
length: 14
size: .
D: .
DNA: TGTGCCAGCAGCTTCGGGGGGCTTACCTACGAGCAGTACTTC
CDR3: CASSFGGLTYEQYF

V: TRBV5-8
J: TRBJ1-5
length: 14
size: .
D: TRBD1
DNA: TGTGCCAGCAGCTTGACAGGGGTCGGTCAGCCCCAGCATTTT
CDR3: CASSLTGVGQPQHF

V: TRBV3-1/TRBV3-2
J: TRBJ2-2
length: 15
size: .
D: .
DNA: TGTGCCAGCAGCTTGGGACACAGCAACACCGGGGAGCTGTTTTTT
CDR3: CASSLGHSNTGELFF

V: TRBV11-2
J: TRBJ2-7
length: 14
size: .
D: .
DNA: TGTGCCAGCAGCTTAGTCGGGGAAGGGTACGAGCAGTACTTC
CDR3: CASSLVGEGYEQYF

V: TRBV6-5
J: TRBJ2-7
length: 15
size: .
D: TRBD1
DNA: TGTGCCAGCAGTCTACCGGGACAGGGGCCTACCGAGCAGTACTTC
CDR3: CASSLPGQGPTEQYF

V: TRBV11-3
J: TRBJ2-1
length: 16
size: once
D: TRBD2
DNA: TGTGCCAGCAGCTTAGCCCCGGGACTACCGTTCAATGAGCAGTTCTTC
CDR3: CASSLAPGLPFNEQFF

V: TRBV19
J: TRBJ1-5
length: 14
size: .
D: .
DNA: TGTGCCAGTACCCGGGCGGGGGGCAATCAGCCCCAGCATTTT
CDR3: CASTRAGGNQPQHF

V: TRBV2
J: TRBJ1-1
length: 14
size: .
D: .
DNA: TGTGCCAGCAGTGTGCGGGGGGAGGGCACTGAAGCTTTCTTT
CDR3: CASSVRGEGTEAFF

V: TRBV2
J: TRBJ1-2
length: 15
size: .
D: .
DNA: TGTGCCAGCAGTACCGTCCCAGGGGCTAACTATGGCTACACCTTC
CDR3: CASSTVPGANYGYTF

V: TRBV10-3
J: TRBJ2-1
length: 14
size: once
D: TRBD2
DNA: TGTGCCATCAGTAGTAGCGGGGGGAACAATGAGCAGTTCTTC
CDR3: CAISSSGGNNEQFF

V: TRBV5-1
J: TRBJ2-3
length: 11
size: .
D: .
DNA: TGCGCCAGCAGGTTAACAGATACGCAGTATTTT
CDR3: CASRLTDTQYF

V: TRBV2
J: TRBJ1-5
length: 16
size: once
D: .
DNA: TGTGCCAGCAGGCGATCTGATATAAATAGCAATCAGCCCCAGCATTTT
CDR3: CASRRSDINSNQPQHF